This passage covers 26 T cell receptor beta chains from one sample sequenced in a study of response to subunit inactivated influenza vaccine. TCRdb itself ran the RT-PCR reads through MiXCR, one entry per CDR3 protein. Among around 200,000 distinct CDR3 sequences listed, approximately 8.7% were seen once. The sequenced sample was non-naive T cells sorted from PBMCs, obtained on the day of vaccination. The receptor set was obtained from a man aged 50 to 59 who received an inactivated influenza vaccine.

In its sample, this clonotype was seen a few times. The DNA of the CDR3 is TGTGCCAGCAGCTTTACAGGGTTCTCAAATGAGCAGTTCTTC. This encodes CASSFTGFSNEQFF. The gene calls are TRBV5-5 and TRBJ2-1; D perhaps matches TRBD1 (6 bases). This CDR3 is built from 14 residues. Germline V gene data show CDR1 as SGHKS and CDR2 as YYEKEE (reference sequence). Trimming shortened V by 2 bases and J by 7 bases, and 13 bases separated the two germline ends.

This chain uses TRBV7-2 with TRBJ2-5; D remains ambiguous. CDR1 and CDR2 (germline): SGHTA, FQGNSA. V was clipped by 5 bases and J by 9 bases, with 10 bases between them. This CDR3 region has 11 residues. The CDR3 sequence is CASSLDLAQYF. The CDR3 region has the DNA TGTGCCAGCAGCCTCGATTTGGCCCAGTACTTC.

The chain combines TRBV27 with TRBJ2-7; 10 nucleotides agree with TRBD2. The CDR3 has 16 residues. Trimming removed 3 bases from V and 1 base from J; junction bases left unmatched: 6. Germline V lookup: CDR1 MNHEY, CDR2 SMNVEV (reference sequence). The CDR3 spells CASSFSASGGSYEQYF. The CDR3 region has the DNA TGTGCCAGCAGTTTTTCCGCTAGCGGGGGATCCTACGAGCAGTACTTC.

This clonotype was found many times. DNA for the CDR3: TGTGCCAGCAGCTTAAAGGGACTAGCGGGACTTGGCGATACGCAGTATTTT. Its translation is CASSLKGLAGLGDTQYF. The chain couples TRBV5-6 to TRBJ2-3, with TRBD2 identical over 13 bases. J was trimmed by 6 bases and V by 2 bases; bases with no gene match: 9. The CDR3 extends over 17 amino acids. From germline, CDR1 is SGHDT and CDR2 YYEEEE.

The rearrangement links TRBV28 to TRBJ1-1, with a weak D call TRBD1 (6 bases). Trimming left V 7 bases short and J 0 bases short, with 18 bases between. The length of the CDR3 is 16 residues. Germline V lookup: CDR1 MDHEN, CDR2 SYDVKM. The DNA of the CDR3 is TGTGCCAGCAAATTCTTCCCAGGGGCTATGAACACTGAAGCTTTCTTT. This translates into CASKFFPGAMNTEAFF.

Concerning this clonotype itself: Possible read error: a much larger clone is one base away. V gene TRBV4-2 combines with J gene TRBJ2-1; maybe TRBD2 (6 bases). The CDR3 runs 15 residues. Germline lookup yields CDR1 LGHNA and CDR2 YNFKEQ. The chain's CDR3 is CASSQSGPSYNVQFF. Written as DNA, the CDR3 is TGTGCCAGCAGCCAGAGCGGGCCCTCCTACAATGTGCAGTTCTTC.

The chain uses TRBV27 and TRBJ1-4; D remains ambiguous. The CDR3 runs 14 residues. Per germline, CDR1 MNHEY and CDR2 SMNVEV (reference sequence). V dropped 5 bases and J dropped 0 bases, with 7 bases sitting between them. The CDR3 is CASSGRTTNEKLFF. The CDR3 coding sequence is TGTGCCAGCAGTGGACGGACAACTAATGAAAAACTGTTTTTT.

This chain uses TRBV28 with TRBJ2-1; TRBD2 aligns across 10 bases. V was pared by 5 bases and J by 6 bases, with 13 bases of the junction left unmatched. CDR3 length: 17 residues. The V gene's germline CDR1 is MDHEN and CDR2 SYDVKM. CDR3: CASSLTSGTALGNEQFF. CDR3 bases: TGTGCCAGCAGTCTAACTAGCGGGACCGCCCTCGGCAATGAGCAGTTCTTC.

The chain has TRBV28 and TRBJ2-7; no firm D call. V was cut by 6 bases and J by 2 bases, with 14 bases left in between. Germline assignment: CDR1 MDHEN and CDR2 SYDVKM. The CDR3 has 14 residues. The CDR3 DNA is TGTGCCAGCAGCCTGCCCACAGTCCCCTACGAGCAGTACTTC. Amino acid sequence: CASSLPTVPYEQYF.

The chain couples TRBV27 to TRBJ2-1, with TRBD1 matching over 11 bases. Germline trimming cut 6 bases from V and 3 bases from J; bases unmatched to any gene: 7. CDR3 size: 16 residues. The germline CDR1 and CDR2 sequences are MNHEY and SMNVEV (reference sequence). CDR3 region: CASRPPGTGGYNEQFF. The CDR3 DNA reads as TGTGCCAGCAGGCCCCCCGGGACAGGGGGCTACAATGAGCAGTTCTTC.

The rearrangement joins TRBV11-2 to TRBJ2-6, with no clear D. Germline V lookup: CDR1 SGHAT, CDR2 FQNNGV. The ends were cut back, 6 bases at V and 0 bases at J, with 12 bases in the middle. CDR3 length: 16 residues. The chain's CDR3 is CASSSRASSGANVLTF. In DNA form, the CDR3 reads TGTGCCAGCAGTTCTCGGGCCTCCTCTGGGGCCAACGTCCTGACTTTC.

This chain joins TRBV20-1 and TRBJ2-3; TRBD2 agrees at 10 bases. The J segment lost 3 bases and the V segment lost 2 bases, leaving 5 bases of the junction unmatched. CDR1 and CDR2 (germline): DFQATT, SNEGSKA (reference sequence). The CDR3 runs to 15 residues. In DNA form, the CDR3 reads TGCAGTGCTAGATCTAGCGGGAGAGAGACAGATACGCAGTATTTT. This encodes CSARSSGRETDTQYF.

J is TRBJ1-1 and V is TRBV29-1, with D uncertain. Germline CDR1 reads SQVTM; CDR2 reads ANQGSEA. The CDR3 contains 11 residues. V was shortened by 7 bases and J by 9 bases, with 15 bases between the two germline ends. The DNA of the CDR3 is TGCAGCGCAACCCGGGGTACTCAAGCTTTCTTT. Its protein product is CSATRGTQAFF.

CDR3 DNA: TGTGCCAGCAGTTACTCCGGGACAGGCCGGGGGGAGCTGTTTTTT. This codes for CASSYSGTGRGELFF. This sequence joins TRBV6-5 and TRBJ2-2; the match to TRBD1 covers 8 bases. Per the germline V gene, CDR1 is MNHEY and CDR2 is SVGAGI. V lost 0 bases to trimming and J lost 8 bases; unmatched junction nucleotides: 5. The CDR3 totals 15 residues.

This CDR3 is CATSRAGTGVGTFF. CDR3 DNA sequence: TGTGCCACCAGCAGAGCCGGGACAGGGGTCGGAACGTTCTTC. The genes are TRBV15 and TRBJ2-1; TRBD1 matches 10 bases. J gave up 15 bases and V 1 base, and 9 bases lay outside the gene matches. Germline CDR1 and CDR2: LNHNV and YYDKDF (reference sequence). This CDR3 spans 14 amino acids.

The chain links TRBV24-1 to TRBJ2-1; no definite D call. The V end was cut by 1 base, the J end by 0 bases, with 6 bases between. The CDR3 runs 15 residues. Germline V lookup: CDR1 KGHDR, CDR2 SFDVKD. The CDR3 spells CATSDFGSSYNEQFF. CDR3 DNA sequence: TGTGCCACCAGTGATTTTGGTAGCTCCTACAATGAGCAGTTCTTC.

This clonotype came up a few times. This chain uses TRBV11-2 with TRBJ2-7, with 9 nucleotides matching TRBD1. The CDR3 spans 15 residues. CDR1 is SGHAT and CDR2 is FQNNGV in the germline V gene. J lost 3 bases, V lost 3 bases, and 6 bases had no gene match. The CDR3 sequence is CASSLGTGYLYEQYF. CDR3 coding DNA: TGTGCCAGCAGCTTGGGGACAGGGTATCTCTACGAGCAGTACTTC.

This clonotype was counted ten times or more. The junction and the germline gene differ at one end; a read error may be behind it. The chain employs TRBV12-3 or TRBV12-4 and TRBJ2-5; D gene uncertain. CDR3 size: 11 residues. Here the CDR3 reads CASSLVGTQYF. CDR3 DNA sequence: TGTGCCAGCAGCTTAGTGGGGACCCAGTACTTC.

This clonotype has just a few counts. This chain connects TRBV4-1 to TRBJ1-2; D call uncertain. Germline CDR1 reads MGHRA; CDR2 reads YSYEKL. The germline V and J ends were trimmed by 0 bases and 4 bases, with 15 bases remaining between them. CDR3 length: 16 residues. CDR3 nucleotide sequence: TGCGCCAGCAGCCAAGATCCCCAGCTCCGGCTCTATGGCTACACCTTC. Encoded protein: CASSQDPQLRLYGYTF.

This clonotype was recorded at least ten times. The genes are TRBV12-3 or TRBV12-4 and TRBJ1-2; the D is unclear. The CDR3 runs to 12 residues. The germline V and J ends were trimmed by 1 base and 8 bases, with 8 bases remaining between them. CDR3 residues: CASSLGVGGYTF. CDR3 bases: TGTGCCAGCAGTTTAGGGGTTGGAGGCTACACCTTC.

This clonotype showed up just a few times. The J gene is TRBJ1-1, the V gene TRBV9, with unresolved D. CDR1 is SGDLS, CDR2 YYNGEE, per germline. The V end was cut by 0 bases, the J end by 1 base, with 10 bases between. The CDR3 is 15 residues long. In DNA, the CDR3 is TGTGCCAGCAGCGTAGATCCGGGATCGAACACTGAAGCTTTCTTT. It encodes CASSVDPGSNTEAFF.

This clonotype showed up just a few times. This chain links TRBV7-9 with TRBJ1-6; maybe TRBD1 (6 bases). In germline, CDR1 is SEHNR, CDR2 FQNEAQ (reference sequence). This CDR3 has 14 residues. Between the trimmed V and J ends, which lost 11 bases and 0 bases, there was a span of 11 bases. As DNA, the CDR3 is TGTGCCGTAGGGGGGAGCTCCTATAATTCACCCCTCCACTTT. Translating it yields CAVGGSSYNSPLHF.

This clonotype was seen ten or more times. The genes are TRBV20-1 and TRBJ2-1; D not certain. CDR1 DFQATT and CDR2 SNEGSKA come from the germline V gene (reference sequence). CDR3 length: 16 amino acids. Trimming shortened V by 2 bases and J by 1 base, and 15 bases separated the two germline ends. CDR3 nucleotides: TGCAGTGCTAGACCAAGGACCCGTAGATCCTACAATGAGCAGTTCTTC. It encodes CSARPRTRRSYNEQFF.

The chain is built from TRBV20-1 and TRBJ2-3; weak D call: TRBD2 (5 bases). Trimming took 3 bases from V and 6 from J, leaving 19 bases between them. CDR3 length equals 15 residues. Germline CDR1 DFQATT, CDR2 SNEGSKA (reference sequence). The CDR3 here is CSARPGPLRVDTQYF. CDR3 in DNA: TGCAGTGCTAGGCCAGGCCCTCTGAGGGTTGATACGCAGTATTTT.

This clonotype was counted at least ten times. The J gene is TRBJ2-6, the V gene TRBV6-1; D not certain. The CDR3 covers 14 residues. V gave up 6 bases and J gave up 4 bases, with 10 bases separating them. Germline V lookup: CDR1 MNHNS, CDR2 SASEGT. Here the CDR3 DNA reads TGTGCCAGCAGCAAATTGTCCGGGGCCAACGTCCTGACTTTC. Translation gives CASSKLSGANVLTF.

The chain carries TRBV27 and TRBJ2-1; 7 bases are shared with TRBD2. CDR1 is MNHEY and CDR2 is SMNVEV in the germline V gene (reference sequence). The V segment lost 2 bases and the J segment 10 bases; nucleotides outside the gene matches: 11. The CDR3 is 15 amino acids. CDR3 nucleotide sequence: TGTGCCAGCAGTTTAGGACTAGGTCAGTTCCAGGAGCAGTTCTTC. Translating gives CASSLGLGQFQEQFF.